The rows below give T cell receptor beta chains drawn from one sample of a study of cytomegalovirus exposure and HLA in healthy donors. Data came from immunoSEQ multiplex PCR; TCRdb stores just in-frame clones and leaves some out. This sample has 85,000 to 120,000 clones; 75% occur once, and the top ten carry 2.5% to 3.5%. The sample taken for sequencing was PBMCs. These receptors all come from a male donor in good health and CMV-seropositive. Both conserved end residues are part of each CDR3. D genes are given only for firm matches. Clone size, where shown, is once, few, many, or a class for clones that have expanded.

>TRBJ2-5|.|TRBD2|TRBV19
TGTGCCAGTAGTATCATCGGACTAGCGGGACAAGAGACCCAGTACTTC
CASSIIGLAGQETQYF
>TRBJ1-1|few|TRBD1|TRBV28
TGTGCCAGCAGAACCCGCGACAGGGCCATGAACACTGAAGCTTTCTTT
CASRTRDRAMNTEAFF
>TRBJ2-7|.|TRBD1|TRBV6-5
TGTGCCAGCCGGATGCAGGGGGCCTACGAGCAGTACTTC
CASRMQGAYEQYF
>TRBJ1-6|.|TRBD1|TRBV10-3
TGTGCCATCAGTGAGTCAGGACAGGTGGGCTATAATTCACCCCTCCACTTT
CAISESGQVGYNSPLHF
>TRBJ1-1|.|.|TRBV13
TGTGCCAGCAGCTTAAGGTCAGGGGAGACTGAAGCTTTCTTT
CASSLRSGETEAFF
>TRBJ1-2|.|TRBD1|TRBV30
TGTGCCTGGAGTGACGGGACAGAGTATGGCTACACCTTC
CAWSDGTEYGYTF
>TRBJ1-3|few|.|TRBV15
TGTGCCACCAGCAGAGACTCGGGAACTGGAAACACCATATATTTT
CATSRDSGTGNTIYF
>TRBJ2-5|.|.|TRBV5-4
TGTGCCAGCGGAGATACAGGGCGGGAGACCCAGTACTTC
CASGDTGRETQYF
>TRBJ2-7|once|.|TRBV5-1
TGCGCCAGCAGCTACCGGGACACCTACTACGAGCAGTACTTC
CASSYRDTYYEQYF
>TRBJ2-1|.|.|TRBV4-3
TGCGCCAGCAGCCCCTCCCCCTATAATGGCAATGAGCAGTTCTTC
CASSPSPYNGNEQFF
>TRBJ2-1|.|TRBD1|TRBV10-3
TGTGCCATCAGCAGGACCGGGACAGGGAGTAACAATGAGCAGTTCTTC
CAISRTGTGSNNEQFF
>TRBJ2-5|few|.|TRBV9
TGTGCCAGCAGCGTAGGGTCCGGTTGGGAGACCCAGTACTTC
CASSVGSGWETQYF
>TRBJ2-7|.|TRBD1|TRBV27
TGTGCCAGCAGTACCGGGACAGGGACCGTCTACGAGCAGTACTTC
CASSTGTGTVYEQYF
>TRBJ1-6|few|.|TRBV5-8
TGTGCCAGCAGCTTGATCACAGGAAATTCACCCCTCCACTTT
CASSLITGNSPLHF
>TRBJ1-1|few|.|TRBV5-5
TGTGCCAGCAGCTTCTACACCACAGGGAACACTGAAGCTTTCTTT
CASSFYTTGNTEAFF
>TRBJ2-7|.|.|TRBV28
TGTGCCAGCAGTTTAGGGGCGGTCAGATCCTACGAGCAGTACTTC
CASSLGAVRSYEQYF
>TRBJ2-7|.|TRBD2|TRBV27
TGTGCCACCGCCCTAGCGGGAGCAAACGAGCAGTACTTC
CATALAGANEQYF
>TRBJ2-2|.|TRBD1|TRBV18
TGTGCCAGCTCACCACTTGGGACAGCGAACACCGGGGAGCTGTTTTTT
CASSPLGTANTGELFF
>TRBJ1-2|.|.|TRBV20-1
TGCAGTGCGGCAGGATATGGCTACACCTTC
CSAAGYGYTF
>TRBJ2-7|.|TRBD1|TRBV6-1
TGTGCCAGCAGTGAAGAGGGGACAGGGGACGAGCAGTACTTC
CASSEEGTGDEQYF
>TRBJ2-2|.|.|TRBV4-1
TGCGCCAGCAGCCAAGAAGACGGCAGCGTGAACACCGGGGAGCTGTTTTTT
CASSQEDGSVNTGELFF
>TRBJ2-7|.|TRBD2|TRBV7-9
TGTGCCAGCAGCTCGCGACTAGCGGGTAGGGGATACGAAGAGCAGTACTTC
CASSSRLAGRGYEEQYF
>TRBJ2-1|.|.|TRBV6-5
TGTGCCAGCAGTTACTCGACTCCGGCGAAGCAGTTCTTC
CASSYSTPAKQFF
>TRBJ2-3|.|TRBD2|TRBV10-2
TGCGCCAGCAGCAAGCGGGGGGGCACAGATACGCAGTATTTT
CASSKRGGTDTQYF
>TRBJ1-5|.|.|TRBV19
TGTGCCAGTAGTACGGGTCTCTATGGAGGTGGCAATCAGCCCCAGCATTTT
CASSTGLYGGGNQPQHF
>TRBJ1-2|few|.|TRBV7-9
TGTGCCAGCAGCTTCGGTGATATGAGGGCCTATGGCTACCCCTTC
CASSFGDMRAYGYPF
>TRBJ2-1|.|TRBD1|TRBV18
TGTGCCAGCTCACCCTTAGGGACAGGGGGCAAAGACAATGAGCAGTTCTTC
CASSPLGTGGKDNEQFF
>TRBJ2-3|.|.|TRBV28
TGTGCCAGCAGTTCACTAGCAGATACGCAGTATTTT
CASSSLADTQYF
>TRBJ1-6|.|.|TRBV5-1
TGCGCCAGCAGCCCGGAAGTGAGGAATTCACCCCTCCACTTT
CASSPEVRNSPLHF
>TRBJ2-1|.|.|TRBV21-1
TGTGCCAGCAGCCCTAAAAGATTAATCTACAATGAGCAGTTCTTC
CASSPKRLIYNEQFF
>TRBJ2-2|few|.|TRBV19
TGTGCCAGTAGTATAGACTCTAGTTTCACCGGGGAGCTGTTTTTT
CASSIDSSFTGELFF
>TRBJ2-7|few|.|TRBV9
TGTGCCAGCAGCGTAGGAGAGGAAATTGGCTCCTACGAGCAGTACTTC
CASSVGEEIGSYEQYF
>TRBJ1-1|.|.|TRBV5-6
TGTGCCAGCAGCCCTGATAGGGGTGGGGCTTTCTTT
CASSPDRGGAFF
>TRBJ2-7|.|.|TRBV9
TGTGCCAGCAGCGTAGGGGGCAGGGGAGACTACGAGCAGTACTTC
CASSVGGRGDYEQYF
>TRBJ2-3|.|TRBD2|TRBV7-6
TGTGCCAGCAGCTTAGCGCCTAGCGGGGGGTTTGCAGATACGCAGTATTTT
CASSLAPSGGFADTQYF
>TRBJ2-3|.|TRBD1|TRBV14
TGTGCCAGCAGACGACAGGGGATAGATACGCAGTATTTT
CASRRQGIDTQYF
>TRBJ2-7|.|TRBD1|TRBV28
TGTGCCAGCAGTCAATTAACAGGGGGCAATACCTACGAGCAGTACTTC
CASSQLTGGNTYEQYF
>TRBJ2-7|few|TRBD2|TRBV19
TGTGCCAGTAGTACCCGGACTAGCGGGAGCTACGAGCAGTACTTC
CASSTRTSGSYEQYF
>TRBJ1-2|.|.|TRBV5-1
TGCGCCAGCAGCTCAGAGACAGCTAACTATGGCTACCCCTTC
CASSSETANYGYPF
>TRBJ2-2|.|.|TRBV9
TGTGCCAGCAGCCCAAACTCTGGTGGCGGGGAGCTGTTTTTT
CASSPNSGGGELFF
>TRBJ2-1|.|TRBD2|TRBV30
TGTGCCTGGAGTGTACAGGGCGGGAGGAGAGATGAGCAGTTCTTC
CAWSVQGGRRDEQFF
>TRBJ2-7|.|TRBD2|TRBV10-3
TGTGCCACCAGGGAGGCTAGCGGGAGATTCTACGAGCAGTACTTC
CATREASGRFYEQYF
>TRBJ1-5|.|.|TRBV5-4
TGTGCCAGCAGCTCTGGGGGGTTTGGTAATCAGCCCCAGCATTTT
CASSSGGFGNQPQHF
>TRBJ1-5|.|TRBD1|TRBV30
TGTGCCTGGAGCCGACAGGGGGATCAGCCCCAGAATTTT
CAWSRQGDQPQNF
>TRBJ1-1|.|.|TRBV6-5
TGTGCCAGCAGGAATGAGGGGGATACTGAAGCTTTCTTT
CASRNEGDTEAFF
>TRBJ1-5|.|TRBD1|TRBV19
TGTGCCAGTATATCGTCCGGCGACAGGGGTTATCAGCCCCAGCATTTT
CASISSGDRGYQPQHF
>TRBJ2-1|.|.|TRBV29-1
TGCAGCGTCTGGACAAGGGGAAGGGATGAGCAGTTCTTC
CSVWTRGRDEQFF
>TRBJ1-3|.|TRBD1|TRBV30
TGTGCCTGGTCGCAGGGGGCCGGAAACACCATATATTTT
CAWSQGAGNTIYF
>TRBJ1-1|.|.|TRBV27
TGTGCCAGCACCCTCAACGGAGGGGTTCTAGGCGCTGAAGCTTTCTTT
CASTLNGGVLGAEAFF
>TRBJ2-7|.|.|TRBV2
TGTGCCAGCAATTGGCAGGCGATACTCTACGAGCAGTACTTC
CASNWQAILYEQYF
>TRBJ2-1|.|TRBD2|TRBV5-6
TGTGCCAGCAGCTTGGAGCGGGGGGGCCTAGGTTGGCAGTTCTTC
CASSLERGGLGWQFF
>TRBJ1-1|.|.|TRBV15
TGTGCCACCTCCGGGGTGGAGATTGAAGCTTTCTTT
CATSGVEIEAFF
>TRBJ1-6|.|TRBD1|TRBV19
TGTGCCAATCCGGGACAGGGAAAGGACAGCTCCTATAATTCACCCCTCCACTTT
CANPGQGKDSSYNSPLHF
>TRBJ1-2|few|.|TRBV4-3
TGCGCCAGCAGCCCTCGGGGGGTTCCTTGTGGCTACACCTTC
CASSPRGVPCGYTF
>TRBJ2-3|.|TRBD1|TRBV5-1
TGCGCCAGCGTCCGGGACAGGGTCACAGATACGCAGTATTTT
CASVRDRVTDTQYF
>TRBJ1-2|once|.|TRBV11-2
TGTGCCAGCAGCCCAACGACAATCGGTTTCTATGGCTACACCTTC
CASSPTTIGFYGYTF
>TRBJ2-3|.|.|TRBV5-1
TGCGCCAGCAGCTTGGAGAGAGATACGCAGTATTTT
CASSLERDTQYF
>TRBJ1-4|.|.|TRBV5-3
TGTGCCAGAAGCTTGTGGAGGGGACTCCCTTCAACTAATGAAAAACTGTTTTTT
CARSLWRGLPSTNEKLFF
>TRBJ1-4|.|TRBD1|TRBV5-1
TGCGCCAGCAGCTTGAGACAGGGAAGAGAAAAACTGTTTTTT
CASSLRQGREKLFF